This T cell receptor beta chain is from a study of immune evolution from preneoplasia to lung adenocarcinoma. General observations from the study: Clonality was highest in normal lung, lower in later-stage lesions apparently.

Germline CDR1 and CDR2: LNHNV and YYDKDF (reference sequence). The CDR3 has 13 residues. The V end lost 1 base, the J end lost 9 bases, and 12 bases lay between the germline ends. Comment on this clone: Its specificity is unknown.

The repertoire was sequenced with immunoSEQ multiplex PCR; TCRdb's copy has only in-frame clones and lacks some. This table has around 5,000 clones, less than 80% appearing once. The source of this sequence is a person between 65 and 79 years old with lung adenocarcinoma. Source material: FFPE minimally invasive lung adenocarcinoma tissue. The rearrangement joins TRBV15 to TRBJ1-1, with D perhaps matching TRBD1 (6 bases). CDR3 sequence: CATSRGGRGQAFF. CDR3 nucleotides: TGTGCCACCAGCAGAGGGGGTCGGGGGCAAGCTTTCTTT. The whole variable domain, filled in from reference TRBV15 and TRBJ1-1, reads DAMVIQNPRYQVTQFGKPVTLSCSQTLNHNVMYWYQQKSSQAPKLLFHYYDKDFNNEADTPDNFQSRRPNTSFCFLDIRSPGLGDTAMYLCATSRGGRGQAFFGQGTRLTVV.